The 13 T cell receptor beta chains presented below share a single source sample, sequenced in a study of blood T cell repertoires in COVID-19. Generated by immunoSEQ multiplex PCR, the TCRdb table keeps only in-frame clones and is missing some. Of 110,000 to 150,000 clones in the sample, about 87% were seen once. The source material was peripheral blood. The source of these receptors is a woman of 80 years or more with acute or convalescent COVID-19.

J is TRBJ1-5 and V is TRBV2; D is perhaps TRBD1 (5 bases). V was pared by 4 bases and J by 0 bases, with 10 bases between. The CDR3 is 15 residues long. The germline gives CDR1 SNHLY, CDR2 FYNNEI. This CDR3 reads CASSAWTISNQPQHF. DNA of the CDR3: TGTGCCAGCAGTGCCTGGACAATTAGCAATCAGCCCCAGCATTTT.

The CDR3 DNA reads as TGTGCCAGCAGCGTCCAGAGGGACACTGAAGCTTTCTTT. This codes for CASSVQRDTEAFF. The chain uses TRBV7-3 and TRBJ1-1; D unresolved. CDR1 SGHTA and CDR2 FQGTGA come from the germline V gene. V shed 5 bases and J shed 3 bases, with 10 bases lying between them. This CDR3 has 13 residues. Supplemented by reference TRBV7-3 and TRBJ1-1, the full variable domain reads GAGVSQTPSNKVTEKGKYVELRCDPISGHTALYWYRQSLGQGPEFLIYFQGTGAADDSGLPNDRFFAVRPEGSVSTLKIQRTERGDSAVYLCASSVQRDTEAFFGQGTRLTVV.

The chain combines TRBV7-6 with TRBJ1-4; 7 bases align to TRBD1. CDR3 length: 16 amino acids. The germline gives CDR1 SGHVS, CDR2 FNYEAQ. With V trimmed by 3 bases and J by 10 bases, 14 bases remained unmatched. The DNA for the CDR3 is TGTGCCAGCAGCTTGGAACCGGGACAGACTGATGGAAAACTGTTTTTT. Protein: CASSLEPGQTDGKLFF.

V usage is TRBV11-2 and J usage is TRBJ1-2, with TRBD1 matching over 11 bases. Trimming at V came to 4 bases and at J to 6 bases, leaving 1 base not matched to a gene. Per germline, CDR1 SGHAT and CDR2 FQNNGV. The CDR3 is 13 residues long. As DNA, the CDR3 is TGTGCCAGCAGCTGGACAGGGGGCGATGGCTACACCTTC. This gives the protein CASSWTGGDGYTF. Full variable domain (rest looked up from reference TRBV11-2 and TRBJ1-2): EAGVAQSPRYKIIEKRQSVAFWCNPISGHATLYWYQQILGQGPKLLIQFQNNGVVDDSQLPKDRFSAERLKGVDSTLKIQPAKLEDSAVYLCASSWTGGDGYTFGSGTRLTVV.

J is TRBJ2-1 and V is TRBV3-1 (or the pseudogene TRBV3-2), with 8 positions matching TRBD1. The junction had 4 bases not matched to a gene; V was cut back by 0 bases and J by 12 bases. The germline gives CDR1 LGHDT, CDR2 YNNKEL (reference sequence). The length of the CDR3 is 13 residues. CDR3 sequence: CASSQDSGTGQFF. CDR3 bases: TGTGCCAGCAGCCAAGATTCCGGGACAGGGCAGTTCTTC.

Points on this clone: Additional DNA sequences in this sample encode the identical CDR3. This chain connects TRBV5-1 to TRBJ2-3, with 10 bases that match TRBD1. This CDR3 comprises 15 residues. J lost 3 bases, V lost 0 bases, and 1 base had no gene match. Germline V CDR1 and CDR2: SGHRS, YFSETQ. The CDR3 nucleotides read TGCGCCAGCAGCTTGGGGGGACAGGGGACAGATACGCAGTATTTT. Its translation is CASSLGGQGTDTQYF. Using reference TRBV5-1 and TRBJ2-3 for the parts outside the CDR3, the full variable domain is KAGVTQTPRYLIKTRGQQVTLSCSPISGHRSVSWYQQTPGQGLQFLFEYFSETQRNKGNFPGRFSGRQFSNSRSEMNVSTLELGDSALYLCASSLGGQGTDTQYFGPGTRLTVL.

V is TRBV3-1 (or the pseudogene TRBV3-2) and J is TRBJ1-2; 7 bases are a match to TRBD1. Germline V gives CDR1 LGHDT, CDR2 YNNKEL (reference sequence). V shed 11 bases and J 8 bases; nucleotides not matched to a gene: 11. There are 12 residues in the CDR3. CDR3 amino acids: CAAKTGRWGYTF. The CDR3, as DNA: TGTGCCGCCAAGACAGGGCGGTGGGGCTACACCTTC.

The CDR3 DNA reads as TGTGCCAGTACCCCGACAGGTGCTGGGGCCAACGTCCTGACTTTC. This encodes CASTPTGAGANVLTF. This chain links TRBV19 with TRBJ2-6, with D perhaps TRBD1 (6 bases). Trimming pared 7 bases from V and 2 bases from J, leaving 12 bases between. This CDR3 has 15 residues. Germline V gene sequence: CDR1 LNHDA, CDR2 SQIVND (reference sequence).

CDR3 amino acids: CASSHGGGDEKLFF. CDR3 bases: TGTGCCAGCAGCCACGGAGGGGGCGATGAAAAACTGTTTTTT. The chain recombines TRBV3-1 (or the pseudogene TRBV3-2) with TRBJ1-4; 7 nucleotides line up with TRBD1. The V and J ends lost 3 bases and 6 bases, in that order; junction bases with no gene match: 4. The CDR3 spans 14 residues. CDR1 and CDR2 (germline): LGHDT, YNNKEL (reference sequence).

The rearrangement joins TRBV3-1 (or the pseudogene TRBV3-2) to TRBJ2-3; possible D gene TRBD1, 6 bases. The CDR3 has 15 residues. Germline V gives CDR1 LGHDT, CDR2 YNNKEL (reference sequence). V was cut by 1 base and J by 2 bases, with 10 bases left in between. CDR3 nucleotides: TGTGCCAGCAGCCAAGGGGGACACATCACAGATACGCAGTATTTT. The encoded protein is CASSQGGHITDTQYF.

This CDR3 is CASSFWGFGAGELFF. The CDR3 region has the DNA TGTGCCAGCAGCTTTTGGGGCTTTGGGGCCGGGGAGCTGTTTTTT. The rearrangement uses TRBV7-9 and TRBJ2-2, with TRBD1 as a possible D gene (5 bases). The CDR3 is made up of 15 amino acids. The V gene lost 3 bases and the J gene lost 6 bases, with 14 bases spanning the gap. Germline assignment: CDR1 SEHNR and CDR2 FQNEAQ (reference sequence).

The V gene is TRBV9, the J gene TRBJ2-2, with D uncertain. The V gene lost 3 bases and the J gene lost 1 base, with 19 bases spanning the gap. CDR1 is SGDLS and CDR2 is YYNGEE in the germline V gene. The CDR3 is made up of 18 amino acids. The CDR3 region has the DNA TGTGCCAGCAGCGCCACCCTTCAACGCTCACTGAACACCGGGGAGCTGTTTTTT. Translation: CASSATLQRSLNTGELFF.

The chain uses TRBV5-1 and TRBJ1-1; D is unresolved. The CDR3 sequence is 14 residues long. V gave up 1 base and J gave up 0 bases, with 7 bases separating them. Germline V CDR1 and CDR2: SGHRS, YFSETQ. In DNA form, the CDR3 reads TGCGCCAGCAGCTTGTTCAGTTTGAACACTGAAGCTTTCTTT. Its translation is CASSLFSLNTEAFF. The variable domain in full, with the rest retrieved from reference TRBV5-1 and TRBJ1-1, is KAGVTQTPRYLIKTRGQQVTLSCSPISGHRSVSWYQQTPGQGLQFLFEYFSETQRNKGNFPGRFSGRQFSNSRSEMNVSTLELGDSALYLCASSLFSLNTEAFFGQGTRLTVV.